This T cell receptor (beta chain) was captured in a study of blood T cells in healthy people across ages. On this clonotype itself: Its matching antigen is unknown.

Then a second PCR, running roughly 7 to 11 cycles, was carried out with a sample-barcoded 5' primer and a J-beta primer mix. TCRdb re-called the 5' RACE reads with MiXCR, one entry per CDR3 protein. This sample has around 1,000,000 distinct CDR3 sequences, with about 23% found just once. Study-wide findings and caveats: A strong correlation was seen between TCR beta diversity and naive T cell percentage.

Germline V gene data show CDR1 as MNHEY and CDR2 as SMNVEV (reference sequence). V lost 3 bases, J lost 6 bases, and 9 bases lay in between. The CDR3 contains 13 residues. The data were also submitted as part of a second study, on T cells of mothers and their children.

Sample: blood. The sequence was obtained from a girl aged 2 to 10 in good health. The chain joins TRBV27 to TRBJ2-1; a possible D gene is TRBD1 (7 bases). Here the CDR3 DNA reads TGTGCCAGCAGTTTCCAGGGGGGCAATGAGCAGTTCTTC. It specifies CASSFQGGNEQFF.